This T cell receptor beta chain emerged from a study of CD8 T cells in ankylosing spondylitis. Study results and limitations: Significant enrichment of disease-linked clones was reported in matched ankylosing spondylitis synovial fluid. A TCR beta motif made of about 8 highly homologous variants seemed typical of ankylosing spondylitis blood. Disease-linked clones, CD8+, were relatively rare in peripheral blood.

Making the TCR beta libraries involved quantitative 5'-RACE with molecular barcodes. MiXCR was run by TCRdb on the 5' RACE reads, yielding one entry per CDR3 protein. This repertoire shows 700,000 to 1,000,000 distinct CDR3 sequences, roughly 10% found once; its top ten account for less than 0.65%. The CDR3 extends over 15 amino acids. Germline CDR1 reads LGHNA; CDR2 reads YNFKEQ. The ends were cut back, 7 bases at V and 0 bases at J, with 15 bases in the middle. In regard to this clonotype: The antigen is unknown.

This receptor was taken from a male donor with ankylosing spondylitis. The rearrangement links TRBV4-2 to TRBJ1-2; D uncertain. Sequenced: blood, either unsorted or a sorted T cell fraction (not recorded which). The CDR3, as DNA: TGTGCCAGCACTGTGCCGACCCGACCTAACTATGGCTACACCTTC. It is translated as CASTVPTRPNYGYTF.